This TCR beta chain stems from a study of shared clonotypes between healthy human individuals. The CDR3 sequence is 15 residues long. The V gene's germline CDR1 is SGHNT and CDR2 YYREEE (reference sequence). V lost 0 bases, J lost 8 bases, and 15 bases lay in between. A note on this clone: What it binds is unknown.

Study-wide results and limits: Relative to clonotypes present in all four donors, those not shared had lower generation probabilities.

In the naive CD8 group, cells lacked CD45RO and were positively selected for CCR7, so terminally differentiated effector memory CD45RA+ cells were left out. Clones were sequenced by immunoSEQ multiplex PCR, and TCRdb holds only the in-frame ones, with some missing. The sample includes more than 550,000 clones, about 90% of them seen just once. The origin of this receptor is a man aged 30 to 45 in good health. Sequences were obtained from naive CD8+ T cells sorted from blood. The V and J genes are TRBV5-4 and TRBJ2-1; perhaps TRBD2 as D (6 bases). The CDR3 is CASSLAGGVMDEQFF. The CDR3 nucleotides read TGTGCCAGCAGCTTGGCAGGAGGGGTCATGGATGAGCAGTTCTTC.